This T cell receptor (beta chain) was recovered during a study of control samples from healthy donors and cancer patients. Sequenced by immunoSEQ multiplex PCR; TCRdb stores in-frame clones only, minus some. The sample shows some 120,000 clones, roughly 84% of them seen only once. This clone showed up just a few times. Germline values: CDR1 MNHNS, CDR2 SASEGT. The CDR3 spans 14 residues. V lost 0 bases, J lost 3 bases, and 8 bases lay in between. The sequence came from a man between 18 and 35 years old in good health. The sample was blood. J is TRBJ1-1 and V is TRBV6-1, with D perhaps TRBD1 (5 bases). CDR3 residues: CASSEAQGDTEAFF. The CDR3 DNA follows: TGTGCCAGCAGTGAAGCGCAAGGGGACACTGAAGCTTTCTTT.